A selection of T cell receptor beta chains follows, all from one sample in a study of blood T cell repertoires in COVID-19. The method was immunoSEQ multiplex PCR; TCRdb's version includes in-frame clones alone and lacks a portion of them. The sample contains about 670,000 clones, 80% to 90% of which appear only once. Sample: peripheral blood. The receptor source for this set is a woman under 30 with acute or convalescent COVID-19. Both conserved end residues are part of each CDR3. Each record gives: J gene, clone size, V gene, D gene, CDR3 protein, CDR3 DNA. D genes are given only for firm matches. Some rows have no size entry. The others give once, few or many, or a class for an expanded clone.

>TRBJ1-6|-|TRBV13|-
CASSQAGRWSSYNSPLHF
TGTGCCAGCAGCCAAGCGGGCAGGTGGAGCTCCTATAATTCACCCCTCCACTTT
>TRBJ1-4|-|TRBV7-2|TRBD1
CASSPRTGLNEKLFF
TGTGCCAGCAGCCCCAGGACAGGGCTCAATGAAAAACTGTTTTTT
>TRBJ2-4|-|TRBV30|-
CAWTGKNIQYF
TGTGCCTGGACGGGTAAAAACATTCAGTACTTC
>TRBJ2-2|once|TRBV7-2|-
CASSLILRVGTGELFF
TGTGCCAGCAGCTTAATCTTGAGGGTTGGCACCGGGGAGCTGTTTTTT
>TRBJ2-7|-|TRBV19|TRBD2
CASSRLAGSIYEQYF
TGTGCCAGTAGCCGACTAGCGGGTAGTATCTACGAGCAGTACTTC
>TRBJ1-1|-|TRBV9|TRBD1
CASSVEDRAGEAFF
TGTGCCAGCAGCGTAGAGGACAGGGCTGGTGAAGCTTTCTTT
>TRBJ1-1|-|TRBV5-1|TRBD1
CASSRDRATEAFF
TGCGCCAGCAGCCGGGACAGGGCCACTGAAGCTTTCTTT
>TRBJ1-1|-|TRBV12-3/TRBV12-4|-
CASISGNTEAFF
TGTGCCAGCATCTCCGGGAACACTGAAGCTTTCTTT
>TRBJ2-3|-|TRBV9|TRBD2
CASSDPLSGGADTQYF
TGTGCCAGCAGCGACCCACTTAGCGGGGGAGCAGATACGCAGTATTTT
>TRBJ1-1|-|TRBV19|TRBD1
CASSFNRGLEAFF
TGTGCCAGTAGTTTCAACAGGGGGCTCGAAGCTTTCTTT
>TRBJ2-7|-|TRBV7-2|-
CASSAGTGSYEQYF
TGTGCCAGCAGCGCCGGGACTGGGTCCTACGAGCAGTACTTC
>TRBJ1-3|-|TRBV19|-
CASRASGGGNTIYF
TGTGCCAGCAGGGCTTCCGGGGGGGGAAACACCATATATTTT
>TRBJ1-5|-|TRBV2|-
CASSERGRNQPQHF
TGTGCCAGCAGTGAAAGGGGGAGAAATCAGCCCCAGCATTTT
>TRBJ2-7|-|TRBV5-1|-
CASSLAKGQVAEQYF
TGCGCCAGCAGCTTGGCCAAGGGGCAGGTGGCCGAGCAGTACTTC
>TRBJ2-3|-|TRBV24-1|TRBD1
CATSDSGGGTDTQYF
TGTGCCACCAGTGATTCAGGGGGCGGCACAGATACGCAGTATTTT
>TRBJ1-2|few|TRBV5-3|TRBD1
CARSLKVGQTLLTPLHYGYTF
TGTGCCAGAAGCTTGAAAGTGGGACAGACTCTACTTACCCCTCTCCACTATGGCTACACCTTC
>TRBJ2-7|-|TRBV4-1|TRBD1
CASSQGVRGRGRNEQYF
TGCGCCAGCAGCCAAGGAGTGAGAGGCAGGGGGCGAAACGAGCAGTACTTC
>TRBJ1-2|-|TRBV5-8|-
CASSPPPQGNINYGYTF
TGTGCCAGCAGCCCTCCCCCGCAGGGGAATATCAACTATGGCTACACCTTC
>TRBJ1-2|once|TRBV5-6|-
CASSPTGYGYTF
TGTGCCAGCAGCCCGACAGGCTATGGCTACACCTTC
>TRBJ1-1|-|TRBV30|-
CAWSPVNTEAFF
TGTGCCTGGAGCCCGGTGAACACTGAAGCTTTCTTT